This entry describes one T cell receptor beta chain. The target of this receptor is not known. Nothing much larger sits one base from this clone, and base qualities are not available. CDR3 length: 15 amino acids, cysteine to phenylalanine. The sequence is cut down to CDR3 DNA, 45 bases in frame from base 1. CDR1 SGDLS and CDR2 YYNGEE are derived from the germline V gene. V lost 2 bases and J lost 10 bases; the stretch between them is 16 bases long. This sample was included in a study of blood T cell repertoires in COVID-19 (dated by TCRdb to the early 2020s). General notes on the study: Samples from collaborators originated in the United States, Italy and Spain and spanned both the acute and convalescent phases of COVID-19. The repertoires were released in a freely available public database meant as a resource for research on the immune response to SARS-CoV-2. Samples were obtained from the ongoing ImmuneRACE study (first 160 participants) and from over 1,000 subjects provided by 6 global collaborators. The sample metadata nearly always contained a de-identified subject ID, COVID-19 status, age in years and sex. Where HLA class I and class II types were available, the types were taken from metadata supplied by the sample provider, not from assay-based typing. The material from the prospective study consisted of cDNA or gDNA derived from T cells, B-cell-depleted T cells, or PBMCs. Deeply sampled blood TCRbeta repertoires from subjects exposed to, actively infected with, or recovered from COVID-19 were included in the dataset. Beyond this particular receptor, the publication reports: The amount of clinical and demographic metadata varied by source and participant and was provided uncurated.

TCRbeta CDR3 regions were amplified from genomic DNA by means of the immunoSEQ Assay, a bias-controlled multiplex PCR. Per the authors' processing: Within the assay, amplification of reference gene primers was used to estimate how many nucleated cells each sample contained. Sequence reads were collapsed and filtered to measure the absolute abundance of every unique TCRbeta CDR3 rearrangement. Productive Simpson clonality was computed per sample as the square root of Simpson's diversity index over productive rearrangements. Here the immuneACCESS table is served through TCRdb, limited to in-frame sequences with V and J called. Missing clones are a known gap in these copies; in checked studies unresolved V genes cover under half, and the rest lacks a known reason. Clone size and V and J calls were adopted from that table, with D and trimming inferred from the DNA. This sample is represented by 140,000 or so clones; roughly 84% of them were singletons. The ten largest make up roughly a tenth of the sample.

The collaborating institutions used their own protocols to collect whole blood in K2EDTA tubes. Collaborator samples were shipped for TCRbeta analysis as frozen whole blood, isolated PBMCs, or DNA extracted from either sample type. The material sequenced was peripheral blood. Rearrangement joined TRBV9 to TRBJ1-6; TRBD1 is perhaps the D gene, given 5 matching bases. This receptor was identified in a man aged 60 to 75 with active or convalescent COVID-19. This receptor carries the CDR3 CASSVQDGGRSPLHF. DNA sequence: TGTGCCAGCAGCGTCCAGGACGGGGGTAGATCACCCCTCCACTTT.